This T cell receptor (beta chain) was identified during a study of blood T cell repertoires in COVID-19. The germline CDR1 and CDR2 sequences are SGHVS and FQNEAQ. V was pared by 4 bases and J by 2 bases, with 18 bases between. This CDR3 has 16 residues. Participant age was about 18 to 89 years, and participants resided in approximately 24 US areas. Cohort 3 recovered donors had two negative PCRs, clearance, or symptom resolution. Original methodology: By means of reference gene primer amplification, nucleated cell counts were estimated. The repertoire was sequenced with immunoSEQ multiplex PCR; TCRdb's copy has only in-frame clones and lacks some. For V, J and clone size, that table is used; D and trimming come from the DNA. The repertoire has a few hundred thousand clones, about 88% of them found once; the top ten carry about 9.9%.

The chain combines TRBV7-8 with TRBJ2-7, with a possible D match to TRBD1 (6 bases). The source is a woman aged 40 to 49 who had recovered from COVID-19. Sequenced sample: PBMCs or T cells enriched from blood (not recorded which). CDR3 nucleotide sequence: TGTGCCAGCAGCTCATCAACAGGGCGTGGGCCCTACGAGCAGTACTTC. It is translated as CASSSSTGRGPYEQYF.